This T cell receptor beta chain was captured by sequencing in a study of blood T cell repertoires in COVID-19. Profiled with immunoSEQ multiplex PCR; TCRdb holds only in-frame clones, not every one. The data show a few hundred thousand clones, with around 88% seen just once and under 8% held by the top ten. The sequence derives from a woman aged 25 to 39 who had recovered from COVID-19. The sample comprised peripheral blood.

This chain's CDR3 is CAADKGNQPQHF. CDR3 sequence (DNA): TGTGCCGCCGACAAGGGCAATCAGCCCCAGCATTTT. This chain links TRBV30 with TRBJ1-5; D is undetermined. CDR3 length: 12 residues. The V end was cut by 8 bases, the J end by 2 bases, with 10 bases between. Germline V lookup: CDR1 GTSNPN, CDR2 SVGIG (reference sequence).